These T cell receptor beta chains were read from a single sample in a study of long-term antiretroviral therapy in people with HIV. Profiled with immunoSEQ multiplex PCR; TCRdb holds only in-frame clones, not every one. The data hold over 15,000 clones, with roughly 83% observed a single time. Material: unsorted PBMCs, obtained 0.9 years after starting antiretroviral therapy. The receptors shown here come from a man between 18 and 35 years old with HIV. CDR3s include the opening cysteine and the closing phenylalanine or tryptophan. Each record gives: J gene, CDR3 length, clone size, D gene, V gene, CDR3 DNA, CDR3 protein. The D gene is left open where the match is weak. The listing skips clone size in some rows; elsewhere it reads once, few, many or a size class.

TRBJ1-6 15 few - TRBV7-6 TGTGCCAGCAGCTTAGGTTACAGGGAGGGTTCACCCCTCCACTTT CASSLGYREGSPLHF
TRBJ2-5 14 - - TRBV2 TGTGCCAGCAACATCCTACACTCCCAAGAGACCCAGTACTTC CASNILHSQETQYF
TRBJ1-5 12 - - TRBV2 TGTGCCAGCAGTACTACCCATCAGCCCCAGCATTTT CASSTTHQPQHF
TRBJ2-5 13 - - TRBV6-6 TGTGCCAGCACCCCACTAGTCCAAGAGACCCAGTACTTC CASTPLVQETQYF
TRBJ2-1 13 - - TRBV7-2 TGTGCCAGCAGCTTAGCGGGGACCCCTGAGCAGTTCTTC CASSLAGTPEQFF
TRBJ1-2 15 - - TRBV10-3 TGTGCCATCAGTGAGGCCCCGGGCAGCGAGGTTGGCTACACCTTC CAISEAPGSEVGYTF
TRBJ1-1 13 - - TRBV7-8 TGTGCCAGCAGCTTACCAGTGAACACTGAAGCTTTCTTT CASSLPVNTEAFF
TRBJ1-5 17 - - TRBV19 TGTGCCAGTAGTATCGACCGAAAACGATATAGCAATCAGCCCCAGCATTTT CASSIDRKRYSNQPQHF
TRBJ1-1 13 once - TRBV10-1 TGCGCCAGCAGTAAACACTTGAACACTGAAGCTTTCTTT CASSKHLNTEAFF
TRBJ1-1 16 - - TRBV6-6 TGTGCCAGCAGTACCTGGGACGGGAAAATGAACACTGAAGCTTTCTTT CASSTWDGKMNTEAFF
TRBJ2-7 13 - TRBD1 TRBV30 TGTGCCGGGATAGGGGACAGCTCCTACGAGCAGTACTTC CAGIGDSSYEQYF
TRBJ1-2 13 few - TRBV10-1 TGCGCCAGCAGTGAGACACGGACGGATGGCTACACCTTC CASSETRTDGYTF
TRBJ2-7 16 - TRBD2 TRBV10-1 TGCGCCAGCAGCGGCCCCAGTAGCGGGGGATCTTACGAGCAGTACTTC CASSGPSSGGSYEQYF
TRBJ1-4 14 - - TRBV7-9 TGTGCCAGCAGCAAACAGGGAGGGGATGAAAAACTGTTTTTT CASSKQGGDEKLFF
TRBJ1-2 14 once - TRBV7-9 TGTGCCAGCAGCTTAGTGGGCACCACCTATGGCTACACCTTC CASSLVGTTYGYTF
TRBJ2-2 14 - - TRBV30 TGTGCCTGGAATCCTGGGACTAACACCGGGGAGCTGTTTTTT CAWNPGTNTGELFF
TRBJ2-5 16 - TRBD2 TRBV9 TGTGCCAGCAGCGTAGTCCCTAGCGGGGTACGAGAGACCCAGTACTTC CASSVVPSGVRETQYF
TRBJ2-2 18 - TRBD1 TRBV5-1 TGCGCCAGCAGCTTGGGTTCGTCGGGACAGGGTTACTCCGGGGAGCTGTTTTTT CASSLGSSGQGYSGELFF
TRBJ2-3 15 - TRBD1 TRBV9 TGTGCCAGCACCAAGGGGGCCCCCAGCACAGATACGCAGTATTTT CASTKGAPSTDTQYF
TRBJ2-7 13 few - TRBV5-1 TGCGCCAGCAGCTTAAGGTCCGAGTACGAGCAGTACTTC CASSLRSEYEQYF
TRBJ1-5 15 - - TRBV9 TGTGCCAGCAGTCCTGGGACATTCGGCAATCAGCCCCAGCATTTT CASSPGTFGNQPQHF
TRBJ2-5 18 - - TRBV11-3 TGTGCCAGCAGCCCCCGTGAGATCCGGATACGAGTGGTTGAGACCCAGTACTTC CASSPREIRIRVVETQYF
TRBJ1-3 15 - - TRBV6-5 TGTGCCAGCACCCCGGACCCGAGCTCTGGAAACACCATATATTTT CASTPDPSSGNTIYF
TRBJ1-2 16 - - TRBV9 TGTGCCAGCACCCTCAACTCTGGGGGAAGCGACTATGGCTACACCTTC CASTLNSGGSDYGYTF
TRBJ1-5 14 - TRBD1 TRBV13 TGTGCCAGCAGCTTAGGGCGGGGGACAGAGCCCCAGCATTTT CASSLGRGTEPQHF
TRBJ1-2 13 - - TRBV11-2 TGTGCCAGCAGCTCCGGGACACACTATGGCTACACCTTC CASSSGTHYGYTF
TRBJ1-1 13 - - TRBV7-3 TGTGCCAGCAGCTTCTCGTCCAACACTGAAGCTTTCTTT CASSFSSNTEAFF
TRBJ1-4 14 - TRBD1 TRBV5-4 TGTGCCAGCAGCCCGGACAGGAGTAATGAAAAACTGTTTTTT CASSPDRSNEKLFF
TRBJ2-7 12 - TRBD1 TRBV28 TGTGCCTCCGGGACAGGGTCTTGGGGGCAGTACTTC CASGTGSWGQYF
TRBJ1-2 12 - - TRBV30 TGTGCCTTTGACCTATCCGACTATGGCTACACCTTC CAFDLSDYGYTF
TRBJ2-7 14 once - TRBV10-1 TGCGCCAGCAGTGAGTCTCAGGGTTTCTACGAGCAGTACTTC CASSESQGFYEQYF